This T cell receptor beta chain was profiled in a study of shared clonotypes between healthy human individuals. As for the study in general: Sampling drew on donors who were two women and a few men aged 18 to 49. General study points: Enrolling few donors narrowed the genetic and exposure-history diversity that was represented.

Per the germline V gene, CDR1 is MNHEY and CDR2 is SVGAGI. The CDR3 extends over 13 amino acids. A remark on this clone: Its antigen remains unidentified. A far bigger clonotype differs at one base, so this is likely a read error.

Measured with immunoSEQ multiplex PCR; TCRdb has only the in-frame clones, and not every one. Of some 530,000 clones in the sample, approximately 84% were seen once. Sequenced material: PBMCs. The chain uses TRBV6-5 and TRBJ1-2; D may be TRBD1 (5 bases). The receptor's source is a woman in her 40s in good health. Some clones in this sample may be carry-over from other donors' samples. This chain's CDR3 is CASSPGDGYSYTF. The CDR3 region has the DNA TGTGCCAGCAGCCCTGGGGACGGCTATAGCTACACCTTC.